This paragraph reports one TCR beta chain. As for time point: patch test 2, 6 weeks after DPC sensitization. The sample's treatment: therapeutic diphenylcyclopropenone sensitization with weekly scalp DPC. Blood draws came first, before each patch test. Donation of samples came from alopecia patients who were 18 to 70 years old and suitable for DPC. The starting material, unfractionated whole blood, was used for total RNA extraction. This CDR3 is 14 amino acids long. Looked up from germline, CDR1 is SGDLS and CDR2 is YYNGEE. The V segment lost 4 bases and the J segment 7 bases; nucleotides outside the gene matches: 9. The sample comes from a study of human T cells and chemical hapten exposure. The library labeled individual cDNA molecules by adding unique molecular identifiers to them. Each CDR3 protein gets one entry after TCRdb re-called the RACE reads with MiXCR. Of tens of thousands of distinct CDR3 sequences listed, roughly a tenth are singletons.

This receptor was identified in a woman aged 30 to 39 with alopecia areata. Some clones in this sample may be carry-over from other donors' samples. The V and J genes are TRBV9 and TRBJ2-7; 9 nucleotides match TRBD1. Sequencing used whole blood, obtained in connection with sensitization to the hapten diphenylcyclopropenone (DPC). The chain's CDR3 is CASSPGQGFGEQYF. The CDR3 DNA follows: TGTGCCAGCAGCCCCGGACAGGGGTTCGGGGAGCAGTACTTC.